Below are 22 T cell receptor beta chains sequenced from a single sample in a study of patients and donors after allogeneic stem cell transplantation. TCRdb re-called the RT-PCR reads through MiXCR, storing one row per CDR3 protein. This repertoire shows roughly 960,000 distinct CDR3 sequences, more than 15% found once; its top ten account for around 6%. The sample was blood, either unsorted or a sorted T cell fraction (not recorded which). These receptors were collected from a human donor who was either an allogeneic HSCT recipient or a stem cell or donor lymphocyte infusion donor (not recorded which). It is not recorded whose cells these are; they may come from a transplant donor.

The CDR3 bases are TGTGCCAGCAGCACAACTAGCCACAAATCCTACGAGCAGTACTTC. Translated, it gives CASSTTSHKSYEQYF. V gene TRBV9 combines with J gene TRBJ2-7; TRBD2 is a possible D gene (6 bases). This CDR3 has 15 residues. The V gene lost 4 bases and the J gene lost 1 base, with 15 bases spanning the gap. Per germline, CDR1 SGDLS and CDR2 YYNGEE.

In its sample, this clonotype was seen a few times. V gene TRBV20-1 combines with J gene TRBJ2-7; 7 bases match TRBD2. Germline lookup yields CDR1 DFQATT and CDR2 SNEGSKA (reference sequence). This CDR3 spans 13 amino acids. Trimming removed 5 bases from V and 2 bases from J; junction bases left unmatched: 6. DNA for the CDR3: TGCAGTGCTCCCGGGCGGGGGACCTACGAGCAGTACTTC. It is translated as CSAPGRGTYEQYF.

This clonotype was recorded a few times. V is TRBV7-3 and J is TRBJ2-1; tentatively, D is TRBD1 (5 bases). Trimming removed 2 bases from V and 7 bases from J, with 12 bases in between. The CDR3 is made up of 14 amino acids. Germline V lookup: CDR1 SGHTA, CDR2 FQGTGA. DNA of the CDR3: TGTGCCAGCAGCTTACAGGGCTGGTTAAATGAGCAGTTCTTC. Translated, it gives CASSLQGWLNEQFF.

This rearrangement joins TRBV4-2 to TRBJ2-7; TRBD1 might be the D (6 bases). The ends were cut back, 4 bases at V and 3 bases at J, with 16 bases in the middle. The CDR3 length is 15 residues. The germline CDR1 and CDR2 sequences are LGHNA and YNFKEQ. CDR3 protein: CASSRGRTDYYEQYF. Written as DNA, the CDR3 is TGTGCCAGCAGCCGGGGGCGGACAGACTACTACGAGCAGTACTTC.

V and J are TRBV5-1 and TRBJ2-7, with D perhaps assigned TRBD1 or TRBD2 (5 bases each). The germline V and J ends were trimmed by 2 bases and 2 bases, with 11 bases remaining between them. Germline-derived CDR1 and CDR2 are SGHRS and YFSETQ. This CDR3 spans 14 amino acids. CDR3 amino acids: CASSFRDQPYEQYF. The CDR3 bases are TGCGCCAGCAGCTTTAGGGACCAACCCTACGAGCAGTACTTC.

The chain employs TRBV27 and TRBJ1-4, with 8 bases lining up with TRBD1. Germline values: CDR1 MNHEY, CDR2 SMNVEV (reference sequence). Unmatched junction bases numbered 8, after V lost 4 bases and J lost 10 bases. The CDR3 runs to 14 residues. The CDR3 DNA sequence: TGTGCCAGCAGTTCCCGGACAGGGCGAGGAAAACTGTTTTTT. It is translated as CASSSRTGRGKLFF. The full variable domain, completed using reference TRBV27 and TRBJ1-4, is EAQVTQNPRYLITVTGKKLTVTCSQNMNHEYMSWYRQDPGLGLRQIYYSMNVEVTDKGDVPEGYKVSRKEKRNFPLILESPSPNQTSLYFCASSSRTGRGKLFFGSGTQLSVL.

The chain couples TRBV11-2 to TRBJ1-6; D possibly corresponds to TRBD1 (5 bases). The ends were cut back, 2 bases at V and 9 bases at J, with 14 bases in the middle. The CDR3 length is 15 residues. In germline, CDR1 is SGHAT, CDR2 FQNNGV. The CDR3 region is CASSLRGREGSPLHF. CDR3 bases: TGTGCCAGCAGCTTAAGGGGCCGGGAGGGTTCACCCCTCCACTTT. The full variable domain, with the rest looked up from reference TRBV11-2 and TRBJ1-6, is EAGVAQSPRYKIIEKRQSVAFWCNPISGHATLYWYQQILGQGPKLLIQFQNNGVVDDSQLPKDRFSAERLKGVDSTLKIQPAKLEDSAVYLCASSLRGREGSPLHFGNGTRLTVT.

The chain couples TRBV15 to TRBJ2-3; D possibly matches TRBD1 or TRBD2 (5 bases each). The CDR3 covers 15 residues. Trimming cost V 1 base and J 3 bases, with 11 bases left between them. Per the germline V gene, CDR1 is LNHNV and CDR2 is YYDKDF (reference sequence). CDR3 DNA sequence: TGTGCCACCAGCAGAGTGGCCAGGGAGACAGATACGCAGTATTTT. Its translation is CATSRVARETDTQYF.

This clonotype was counted only a few times. The chain has TRBV30 and TRBJ2-3; 9 bases align to TRBD1. The length of the CDR3 is 15 residues. Per germline, CDR1 GTSNPN and CDR2 SVGIG (reference sequence). J gave up 3 bases and V 2 bases, and 6 bases lay outside the gene matches. CDR3 in amino acids: CAWSSGTGRTDTQYF. The CDR3 DNA is TGTGCCTGGAGTTCCGGGACAGGGCGGACAGATACGCAGTATTTT.

V usage is TRBV7-9 and J usage is TRBJ1-1; 9 bases align to TRBD1. This CDR3 contains 16 residues. Germline V gene lookup returns CDR1 SEHNR and CDR2 FQNEAQ (reference sequence). V shed 2 bases and J 3 bases; nucleotides not matched to a gene: 7. The CDR3 DNA reads as TGTGCCAGCAGCTTATTAACAGGGGGCGTGGACACTGAAGCTTTCTTT. Encoded protein: CASSLLTGGVDTEAFF.

V is TRBV7-3 and J is TRBJ2-5; D remains ambiguous. The V end was cut by 5 bases, the J end by 6 bases, with 16 bases between. The CDR3 is made up of 14 amino acids. CDR1 is SGHTA and CDR2 is FQGTGA in the germline V gene. This CDR3 reads CASSPMGFLKTQYF. The CDR3 DNA reads as TGTGCCAGCAGCCCAATGGGATTTCTGAAGACCCAGTACTTC.

This clonotype occurred a few times. CDR3 coding DNA: TGCGCCAGCAGCCAAGGAACAAAGCAGGTCGGGGGTAATTCACCCCTCCACTTT. Translating gives CASSQGTKQVGGNSPLHF. The chain links TRBV4-3 to TRBJ1-6; TRBD1 is a possible D gene (5 bases). The V and J ends lost 1 base and 6 bases respectively, with 19 bases between them. Looked up from germline, CDR1 is LGHNA and CDR2 is YSLEER. The CDR3 contains 18 residues.

About this clonotype itself: It may be a read error: a sequence one base away is much more abundant. The chain has TRBV29-1 and TRBJ2-1, with TRBD2 matching over 8 bases. Germline CDR1 is SQVTM and CDR2 is ANQGSEA. This CDR3 spans 13 amino acids. The CDR3 region has the DNA TGCAGCGTTGAAGCGGGGGGGCACAATGAGCAGTTATTC. It specifies CSVEAGGHNEQLF.

This clonotype was counted many times. The chain combines TRBV29-1 with TRBJ1-5, with 7 bases lining up with TRBD1. Germline V lookup: CDR1 SQVTM, CDR2 ANQGSEA. V lost 4 bases to trimming and J lost 3 bases; unmatched junction nucleotides: 3. The CDR3 loop spans 13 amino acids. The DNA of the CDR3 is TGCAGCGTTGCAGGGGGAGACAATCAGCCCCAGCATTTT. It encodes CSVAGGDNQPQHF.

This clonotype was seen only a few times. CDR3 amino acids: CASSLAPTGMNTEAFF. CDR3 DNA sequence: TGTGCCAGCAGCTTGGCACCGACAGGTATGAACACTGAAGCTTTCTTT. This chain links TRBV5-6 with TRBJ1-1; the D gene is possibly TRBD1 (6 bases). V lost 0 bases, J lost 0 bases, and 12 bases lay in between. The germline V gene encodes CDR1 SGHDT and CDR2 YYEEEE. The CDR3 runs 16 residues.

This clonotype was observed a handful of times. CDR3 amino acids: CASSQESGASGEYNEQFF. DNA for the CDR3: TGCGCCAGCAGCCAAGAGTCGGGTGCTAGCGGGGAATACAATGAGCAGTTCTTC. The chain uses TRBV4-3 and TRBJ2-1, with 9 bases aligning to TRBD2. Looked up from germline, CDR1 is LGHNA and CDR2 is YSLEER. The J segment lost 4 bases and the V segment lost 0 bases, leaving 10 bases of the junction unmatched. The CDR3 sequence is 18 residues long.

This clonotype was observed a few times. The chain combines TRBV7-3 with TRBJ2-2; the D gene is possibly TRBD1 (8 bases). The CDR3 sequence is 18 residues long. CDR1 is SGHTA and CDR2 is FQGTGA in the germline V gene. The V gene lost 5 bases and the J gene lost 6 bases, with 25 bases spanning the gap. CDR3 sequence (DNA): TGTGCCAGCAGCCTAGTCACAGGGAGGGACAGGTCCGCCGGGGAGCTGTTTTTT. It specifies CASSLVTGRDRSAGELFF.

V gene TRBV10-3 combines with J gene TRBJ2-3; 11 bases match TRBD1. Germline CDR1 and CDR2: ENHRY and SYGVKD. The V segment lost 6 bases and the J segment 3 bases; nucleotides outside the gene matches: 8. The CDR3 has 16 residues. CDR3 DNA sequence: TGTGCCATCAGGGGACAGGGGGGACTAGCAACAGATACGCAGTATTTT. Amino acids: CAIRGQGGLATDTQYF.

The chain carries TRBV2 and TRBJ1-2, with 7 bases fitting TRBD1. The germline V gene encodes CDR1 SNHLY and CDR2 FYNNEI. The CDR3 consists of 14 residues. V gave up 6 bases and J gave up 4 bases; unmatched junction bases: 8. In DNA, the CDR3 is TGTGCCAGCAGAGCCGGACAGGCCCTCTATGGCTACACCTTC. This translates into CASRAGQALYGYTF.

V usage is TRBV6-5 and J usage is TRBJ2-7; the D gene is possibly TRBD1 (5 bases). Per the germline V gene, CDR1 is MNHEY and CDR2 is SVGAGI. The V end was cut by 6 bases, the J end by 9 bases, with 15 bases between. The CDR3 consists of 12 residues. The CDR3 DNA follows: TGTGCCAGCAGCGCCGACAGTTCTGCGCAGTACTTC. Protein sequence: CASSADSSAQYF.

The chain has TRBV7-2 and TRBJ1-2; 9 bases agree with TRBD1. This CDR3 comprises 12 residues. Per germline, CDR1 SGHTA and CDR2 FQGNSA. Germline trimming cut 2 bases from V and 10 bases from J; bases unmatched to any gene: 2. CDR3 sequence: CASSLWDRVYTF. Here the CDR3 DNA reads TGTGCCAGCAGCTTATGGGACAGGGTCTACACCTTC.

This clonotype was counted between two and nine times. The V gene is TRBV6-5, the J gene TRBJ1-1; D remains unclear. CDR1 and CDR2 (germline): MNHEY, SVGAGI. The V end was cut by 0 bases, the J end by 1 base, with 9 bases between. This CDR3 spans 15 amino acids. The CDR3 loop is CASSYSTVPNTEAFF. CDR3 in DNA: TGTGCCAGCAGTTACTCTACAGTACCGAACACTGAAGCTTTCTTT.